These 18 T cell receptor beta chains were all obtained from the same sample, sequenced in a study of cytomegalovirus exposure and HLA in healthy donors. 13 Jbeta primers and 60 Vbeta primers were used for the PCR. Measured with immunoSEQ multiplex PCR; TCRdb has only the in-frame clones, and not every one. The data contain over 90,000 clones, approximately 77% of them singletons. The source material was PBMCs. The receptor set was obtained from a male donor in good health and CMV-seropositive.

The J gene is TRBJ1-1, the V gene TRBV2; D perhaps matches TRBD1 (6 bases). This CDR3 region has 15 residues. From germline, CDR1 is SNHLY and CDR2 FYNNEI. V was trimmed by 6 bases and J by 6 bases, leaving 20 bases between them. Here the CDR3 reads CASSLELGGASEAFF. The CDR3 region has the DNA TGTGCCAGCAGCCTGGAACTGGGGGGGGCATCTGAAGCTTTCTTT.

CDR3 bases: TGTGCCAGCAGCTTCGTCGGCCAAGAGACCCAGTACTTC. Its protein product is CASSFVGQETQYF. The rearrangement uses TRBV5-4 and TRBJ2-5, with D uncertain. This CDR3 comprises 13 residues. V was clipped by 2 bases and J by 1 base, with 6 bases between them. Germline V CDR1 and CDR2: SGHNT, YYREEE (reference sequence).

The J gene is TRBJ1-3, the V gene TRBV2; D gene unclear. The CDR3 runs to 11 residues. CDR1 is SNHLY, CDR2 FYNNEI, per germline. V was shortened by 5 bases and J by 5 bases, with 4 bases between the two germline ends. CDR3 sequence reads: CASSLRNTIYF. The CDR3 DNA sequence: TGTGCCAGCAGTCTTCGAAACACCATATATTTT. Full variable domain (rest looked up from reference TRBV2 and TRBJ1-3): EPEVTQTPSHQVTQMGQEVILRCVPISNHLYFYWYRQILGQKVEFLVSFYNNEISEKSEIFDDQFSVERPDGSNFTLKIRSTKLEDSAMYFCASSLRNTIYFGEGSWLTVV.

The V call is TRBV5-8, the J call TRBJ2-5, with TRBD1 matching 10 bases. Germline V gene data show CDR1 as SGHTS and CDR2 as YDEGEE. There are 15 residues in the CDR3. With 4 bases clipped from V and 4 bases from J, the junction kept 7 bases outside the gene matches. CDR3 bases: TGTGCCAGCAGCCTGGGACAGGGGAGGAGAGAGACCCAGTACTTC. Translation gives CASSLGQGRRETQYF.

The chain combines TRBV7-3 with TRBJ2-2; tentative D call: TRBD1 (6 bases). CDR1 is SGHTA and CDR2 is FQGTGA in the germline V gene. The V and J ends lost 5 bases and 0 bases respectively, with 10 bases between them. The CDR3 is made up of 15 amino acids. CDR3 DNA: TGTGCCAGCAGCGCAAGACAGGCGAACACCGGGGAGCTGTTTTTT. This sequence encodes CASSARQANTGELFF.

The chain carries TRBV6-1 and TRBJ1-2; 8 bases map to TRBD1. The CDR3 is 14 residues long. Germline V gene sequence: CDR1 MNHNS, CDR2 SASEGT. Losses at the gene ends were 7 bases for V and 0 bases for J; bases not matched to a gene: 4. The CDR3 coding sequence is TGTGCCAGCACGGGGACAGGAGCTAACTATGGCTACACCTTC. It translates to CASTGTGANYGYTF.

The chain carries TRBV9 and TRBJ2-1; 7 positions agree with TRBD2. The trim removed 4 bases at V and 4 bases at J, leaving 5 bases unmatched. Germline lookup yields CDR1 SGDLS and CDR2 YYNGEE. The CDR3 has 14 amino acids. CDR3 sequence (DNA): TGTGCCAGCAGCACGACGGGGGGTTACAATGAGCAGTTCTTC. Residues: CASSTTGGYNEQFF. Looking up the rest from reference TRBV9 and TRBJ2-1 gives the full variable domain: DSGVTQTPKHLITATGQRVTLRCSPRSGDLSVYWYQQSLDQGLQFLIQYYNGEERAKGNILERFSAQQFPDLHSELNLSSLELGDSALYFCASSTTGGYNEQFFGPGTRLTVL.

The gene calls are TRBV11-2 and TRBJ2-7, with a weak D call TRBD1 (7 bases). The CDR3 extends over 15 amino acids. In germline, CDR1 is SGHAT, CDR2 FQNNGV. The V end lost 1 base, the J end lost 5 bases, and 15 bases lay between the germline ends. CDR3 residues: CASSLVYGGQHEQYF. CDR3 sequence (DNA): TGTGCCAGCAGCTTAGTATACGGGGGACAGCACGAGCAGTACTTC.

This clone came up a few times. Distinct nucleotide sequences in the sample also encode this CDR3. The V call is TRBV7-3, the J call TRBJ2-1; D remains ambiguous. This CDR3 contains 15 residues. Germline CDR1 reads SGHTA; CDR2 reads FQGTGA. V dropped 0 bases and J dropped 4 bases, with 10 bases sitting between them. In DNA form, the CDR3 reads TGTGCCAGCAGCTTAACCGGCGGTCTGTACAATGAGCAGTTCTTC. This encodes CASSLTGGLYNEQFF.

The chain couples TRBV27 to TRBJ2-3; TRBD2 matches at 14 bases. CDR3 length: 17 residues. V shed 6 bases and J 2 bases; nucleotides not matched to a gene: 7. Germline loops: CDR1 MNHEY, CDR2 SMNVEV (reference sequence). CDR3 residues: CASSRSGLAGDTDTQYF. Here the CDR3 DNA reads TGTGCCAGCAGCAGATCGGGACTAGCGGGGGACACAGATACGCAGTATTTT.

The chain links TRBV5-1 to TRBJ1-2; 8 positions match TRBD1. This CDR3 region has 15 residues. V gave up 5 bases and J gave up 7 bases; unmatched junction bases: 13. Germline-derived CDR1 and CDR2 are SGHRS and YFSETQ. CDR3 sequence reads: CASSPSPTGEFGYTF. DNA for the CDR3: TGCGCCAGCAGTCCCTCACCGACAGGGGAGTTTGGCTACACCTTC.

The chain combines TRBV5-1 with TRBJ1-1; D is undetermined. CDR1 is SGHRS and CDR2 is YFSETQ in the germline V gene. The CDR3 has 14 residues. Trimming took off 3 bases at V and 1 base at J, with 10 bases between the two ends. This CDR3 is CASSSQTENTEAFF. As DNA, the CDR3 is TGCGCCAGCAGCTCCCAGACTGAGAACACTGAAGCTTTCTTT.

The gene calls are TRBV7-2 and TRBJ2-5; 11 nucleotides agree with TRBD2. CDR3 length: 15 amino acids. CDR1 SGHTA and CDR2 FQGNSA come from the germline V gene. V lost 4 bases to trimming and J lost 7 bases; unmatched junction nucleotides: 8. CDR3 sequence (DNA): TGTGCCAGCAGCTGGGGACTAGCGGCGACAGGGACCCAGTACTTC. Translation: CASSWGLAATGTQYF. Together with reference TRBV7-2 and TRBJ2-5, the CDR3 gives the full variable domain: GAGVSQSPSNKVTEKGKDVELRCDPISGHTALYWYRQSLGQGLEFLIYFQGNSAPDKSGLPSDRFSAERTGGSVSTLTIQRTQQEDSAVYLCASSWGLAATGTQYFGPGTRLLVL.

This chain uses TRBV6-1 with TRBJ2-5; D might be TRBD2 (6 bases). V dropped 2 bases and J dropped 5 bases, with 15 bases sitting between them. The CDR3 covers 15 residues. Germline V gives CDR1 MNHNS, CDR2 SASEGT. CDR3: CASSEWRIRGETQYF. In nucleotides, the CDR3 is TGTGCCAGCAGTGAATGGCGGATCCGGGGGGAGACCCAGTACTTC.

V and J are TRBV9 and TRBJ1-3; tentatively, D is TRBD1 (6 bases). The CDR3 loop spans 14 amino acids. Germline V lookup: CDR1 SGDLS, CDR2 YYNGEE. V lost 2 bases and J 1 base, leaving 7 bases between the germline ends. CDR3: CASSVTGSGNTIYF. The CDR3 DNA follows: TGTGCCAGCAGCGTGACAGGATCTGGAAACACCATATATTTT.

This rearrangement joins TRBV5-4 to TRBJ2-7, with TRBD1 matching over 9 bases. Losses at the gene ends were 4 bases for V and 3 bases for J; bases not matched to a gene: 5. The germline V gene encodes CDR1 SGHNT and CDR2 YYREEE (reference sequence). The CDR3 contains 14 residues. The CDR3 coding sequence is TGTGCCAGCAGCATACCGGGACAGGGCTACGAGCAGTACTTC. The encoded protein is CASSIPGQGYEQYF.

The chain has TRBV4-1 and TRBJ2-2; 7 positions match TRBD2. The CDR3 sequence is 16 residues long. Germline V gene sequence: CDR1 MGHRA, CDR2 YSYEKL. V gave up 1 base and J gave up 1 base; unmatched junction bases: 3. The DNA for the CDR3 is TGCGCCAGCAGCCAAGGTCCTAGCGGGAACACCGGGGAGCTGTTTTTT. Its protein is CASSQGPSGNTGELFF.

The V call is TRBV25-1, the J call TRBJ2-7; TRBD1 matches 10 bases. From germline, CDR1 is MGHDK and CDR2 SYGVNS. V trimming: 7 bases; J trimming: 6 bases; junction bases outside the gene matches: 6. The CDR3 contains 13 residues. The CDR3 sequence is CASTPGQGSEQYF. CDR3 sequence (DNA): TGTGCCAGCACTCCGGGACAGGGGAGCGAGCAGTACTTC.